These T cell receptor beta chains were read from a single sample in a study of CD8+ T cells in alopecia areata. Assay: immunoSEQ multiplex PCR; the TCRdb copy retains only in-frame clones and omits some. The sample records hundreds of thousands of clones, approximately 60% being singletons. The specimen comprised CD4+ T cells sorted from blood, sampled around week 54, from a patient treated with tofacitinib. Receptors originate from a human donor with alopecia areata. CDR3s include the opening cysteine and the closing phenylalanine or tryptophan. D genes are given only for firm matches. The size field is filled for only some rows; it gives once, few, many or a size class.

j_call,d_call,v_call,clone_size,cdr3_length,cdr3_nt,cdr3_aa
TRBJ2-1,-,TRBV6-5,-,12,TGTGCCAGCAGCGCTACAGGGAGTGAGCAGTTCTTC,CASSATGSEQFF
TRBJ1-5,-,TRBV5-1,-,14,TGCGCCAGCAGCTTGGAGGGGAGCAATCAGCCCCAGCATTTT,CASSLEGSNQPQHF
TRBJ1-1,-,TRBV20-1,-,11,TGCAGTGCTCCTCGGAACACTGAAGCTTTCTTT,CSAPRNTEAFF
TRBJ2-6,TRBD1,TRBV4-1,once,16,TGCGCCAGCAGCGGGACAGGGGCCCGGTTGGCCAACGTCCTGACTTTC,CASSGTGARLANVLTF
TRBJ2-3,-,TRBV29-1,few,15,TGCAGCGTTGAAGGGGGGACTGCAGGGGGAGATACGCAGTATTTT,CSVEGGTAGGDTQYF
TRBJ2-7,-,TRBV7-2,-,13,TGTGCCAGCAGCGCTCTACAGGGCTACGAGCAGTACTTC,CASSALQGYEQYF
TRBJ2-6,TRBD1,TRBV11-2,-,16,TGTGCCAGCAGCCACCTGACAGGGACTGGGGCCAACGTCCTGACTTTC,CASSHLTGTGANVLTF
TRBJ2-3,-,TRBV29-1,few,15,TGCAGCGCCCGCCCCGCAGGGGGGTCCACAGATACGCAGTATTTT,CSARPAGGSTDTQYF
TRBJ2-5,-,TRBV25-1,-,12,TGTGCCAGCAGTGACGAGAAAGAGACCCAGTACTTC,CASSDEKETQYF
TRBJ2-5,-,TRBV4-1,few,15,TGCGCCAGCAGCCAAGATAGGGCCACTCAAGAGACCCAGTACTTC,CASSQDRATQETQYF
TRBJ2-5,-,TRBV7-9,-,13,TGTGCCAGCAGCTTAGCAGCAAAAGAGACCCAGTACTTC,CASSLAAKETQYF
TRBJ2-7,-,TRBV19,-,12,TGTGCCAGTAGTGGGCGGGCCTACGAGCAGTACTTC,CASSGRAYEQYF
TRBJ2-1,-,TRBV29-1,-,11,TGCAGCGTTGGGACCTACAATGAGCAGTTCTTC,CSVGTYNEQFF
TRBJ1-6,-,TRBV30,-,14,TGTGCCTGGAGTGCGAACAGGGACTTGTATCCCCTCCACTTT,CAWSANRDLYPLHF
TRBJ1-1,-,TRBV5-6,-,15,TGTGCCAGCAGCTTGGTGGCAGGGGTGAACACTGAAGCTTTCTTT,CASSLVAGVNTEAFF
TRBJ2-7,TRBD1,TRBV7-2,-,15,TGTGCCAGCAGCTACTACAGGGGCATCTCCTACGAGCAGTACTTC,CASSYYRGISYEQYF
TRBJ2-7,TRBD1,TRBV5-6,-,15,TGTGCCAGCAGCCGTCTGGGACAGGGGGCGAACGAGCAGTACTTC,CASSRLGQGANEQYF
TRBJ1-5,-,TRBV7-8,-,16,TGTGCCAGCAGCCCCTACGGGGGGGTCCTCAATCAGCCCCAGCATTTT,CASSPYGGVLNQPQHF
TRBJ1-2,TRBD1,TRBV29-1,-,11,TGCAGCGCCAAGACAGGGTCCGGCTACACCTTC,CSAKTGSGYTF
TRBJ2-5,TRBD1,TRBV11-2,few,15,TGTGCCAGCAGTAACCTCCGGGACAGCCAAGAGACCCAGTACTTC,CASSNLRDSQETQYF
TRBJ1-2,-,TRBV30,-,15,TGTGCCTGGAACCAGGGAGGAGTCTCCCGCTATGGCTACACCTTC,CAWNQGGVSRYGYTF
TRBJ2-2,TRBD2,TRBV5-4,-,15,TGTGCCACCTCCCCTAGCGGGGGGGCGTACGGGGAGCTGTTTTTT,CATSPSGGAYGELFF
TRBJ2-3,-,TRBV7-9,few,12,TGTGCCAGCAGCTTTAGCACAGATACGCAGTATTTT,CASSFSTDTQYF
TRBJ2-1,TRBD1,TRBV5-4,once,17,TGTGCCAGCAGTCCTACAGGGGATCCCCGACCCTACAATGAGCAGTTCTTC,CASSPTGDPRPYNEQFF
TRBJ2-7,-,TRBV30,once,12,TGTGCCTGGAGTGTAGGGGGATACGAGCAGTACTTC,CAWSVGGYEQYF
TRBJ1-1,-,TRBV6-5,-,13,TGTGCCAGCGGCGAGGGGGGGACCACTGAAGCTTTCTTT,CASGEGGTTEAFF
TRBJ2-5,TRBD1,TRBV30,-,15,TGTGCCCGAACAACAGGGGCCGATTACCAAGAGACCCAGTACTTC,CARTTGADYQETQYF
TRBJ2-3,-,TRBV29-1,-,11,TGCAGCGTGGTAAAGTGGGATACGCAGTATTTT,CSVVKWDTQYF
TRBJ2-6,-,TRBV15,-,17,TGTGCCACCAGCAGAGATGTCATGGGGACTGGGGCCAACGTCCTGACTTTC,CATSRDVMGTGANVLTF
TRBJ1-1,-,TRBV27,-,17,TGTGCCAGCACCCAGTTGGGCCTTACAGAGGATGGTTCGGAAGCTTTCTTT,CASTQLGLTEDGSEAFF
TRBJ2-5,-,TRBV25-1,-,13,TGTGCCAGCGGCAGTCGGCGGGAAGAGACCCAGTACTTC,CASGSRREETQYF
TRBJ2-1,TRBD1,TRBV9,-,15,TGTGCCAGCAGCTTTACAGGGGGCATGTACAATGAGCAGTTCTTC,CASSFTGGMYNEQFF
TRBJ2-5,-,TRBV15,-,15,TGTGCCACCAGCAGAGATTGGAGCGCGGCTCAGACCCAGTACTTC,CATSRDWSAAQTQYF
TRBJ2-7,TRBD1,TRBV7-3,-,12,TGTGCCAGCAGCTTCGGGACAGGCGAGCAGTACTTC,CASSFGTGEQYF
TRBJ1-2,TRBD1,TRBV7-9,-,14,TGTGCCAGCAGCCGGGACAGGGACCGCTATGGCTACACCTTC,CASSRDRDRYGYTF
TRBJ2-7,TRBD1,TRBV6-6,-,14,TGTGCCAGCAGTAATTGGGACAGGAGCTACGAGCAGTACTTC,CASSNWDRSYEQYF
TRBJ2-7,-,TRBV7-9,once,12,TGTGCCAGCAGCGAGGGGGGCTACGAGCAGTACTTC,CASSEGGYEQYF
TRBJ2-1,-,TRBV19,-,14,TGTGCCAGTAGTATAACAGGACCGGGTGGTGAGCAGTTCTTC,CASSITGPGGEQFF
TRBJ2-2,TRBD1,TRBV7-6,-,16,TGTGCCAGCAGCTTTTGGACAGGGACGTATCCGGGGGAGCTGTTTTTT,CASSFWTGTYPGELFF
TRBJ2-5,TRBD2,TRBV19,-,16,TGTGCCAGTAGTATATCCAAGACTAGCCCTGGAGAGACCCAGTACTTC,CASSISKTSPGETQYF
TRBJ2-5,TRBD1,TRBV7-8,-,14,TGTGCCAGCAGCGCCAACAGGGGGCGAGAGACCCAGTACTTC,CASSANRGRETQYF
TRBJ2-3,-,TRBV14,-,12,TGTGCCAGCAGGTTTGGGTCAGATACGCAGTATTTT,CASRFGSDTQYF
TRBJ2-2,-,TRBV5-4,once,12,TGTGCCAGCAGCCCGAACACCGGGGAGCTGTTTTTT,CASSPNTGELFF
TRBJ2-1,-,TRBV7-8,-,17,TGTGCCAGCAGCTTGAGGGGAACAGGCCAGGTCGGCGATGAGCAGTTCTTC,CASSLRGTGQVGDEQFF
TRBJ2-3,-,TRBV5-6,few,17,TGTGCCAGCAGCTTGGGTCTTCTAGCGACCAGCACAGATACGCAGTATTTT,CASSLGLLATSTDTQYF
TRBJ2-7,TRBD1,TRBV10-3,-,12,TGTGCCAGCCGGGACAGGTCCTACGAGCAGTACTTC,CASRDRSYEQYF
TRBJ2-3,-,TRBV6-5,-,13,TGTGCCAGCAGTGAGGGGGGGGCTGATACGCAGTATTTT,CASSEGGADTQYF
TRBJ2-1,-,TRBV5-1,-,14,TGCGCCAGCAGTGATGGGGGTCGGTACAATGAGCAGTTCTTC,CASSDGGRYNEQFF
TRBJ2-3,TRBD2,TRBV29-1,-,13,TGCAGCGTTCTCAGCGGGGTCACAGATACGCAGTATTTT,CSVLSGVTDTQYF